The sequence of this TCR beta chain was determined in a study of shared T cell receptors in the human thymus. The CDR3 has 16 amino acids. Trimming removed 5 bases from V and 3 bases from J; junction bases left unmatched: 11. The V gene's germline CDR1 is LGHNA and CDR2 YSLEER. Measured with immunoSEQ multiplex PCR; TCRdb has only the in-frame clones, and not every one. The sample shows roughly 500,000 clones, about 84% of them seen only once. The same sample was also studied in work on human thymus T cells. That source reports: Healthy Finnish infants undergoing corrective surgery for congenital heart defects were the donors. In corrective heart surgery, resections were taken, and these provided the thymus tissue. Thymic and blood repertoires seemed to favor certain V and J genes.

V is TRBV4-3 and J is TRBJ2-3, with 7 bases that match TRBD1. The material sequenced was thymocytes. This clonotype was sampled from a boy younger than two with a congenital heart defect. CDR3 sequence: CASSAGGGVGTDTQYF. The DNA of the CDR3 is TGCGCCAGCAGCGCAGGGGGTGGGGTGGGGACAGATACGCAGTATTTT.